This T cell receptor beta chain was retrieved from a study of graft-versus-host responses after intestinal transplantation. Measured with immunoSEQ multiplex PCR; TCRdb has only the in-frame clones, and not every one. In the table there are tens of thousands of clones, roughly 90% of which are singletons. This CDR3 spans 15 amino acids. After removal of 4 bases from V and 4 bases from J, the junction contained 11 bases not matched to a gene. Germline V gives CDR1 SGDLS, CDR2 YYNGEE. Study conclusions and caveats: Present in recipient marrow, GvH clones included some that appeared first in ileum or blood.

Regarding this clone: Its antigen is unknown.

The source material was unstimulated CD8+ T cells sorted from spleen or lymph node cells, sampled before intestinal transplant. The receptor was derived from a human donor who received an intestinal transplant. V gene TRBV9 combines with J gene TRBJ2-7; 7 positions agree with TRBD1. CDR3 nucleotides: TGTGCCAGCAGCACAGGGGTTGGCTGGGATTACGAGCAGTACTTC. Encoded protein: CASSTGVGWDYEQYF. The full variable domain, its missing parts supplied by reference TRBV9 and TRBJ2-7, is DSGVTQTPKHLITATGQRVTLRCSPRSGDLSVYWYQQSLDQGLQFLIQYYNGEERAKGNILERFSAQQFPDLHSELNLSSLELGDSALYFCASSTGVGWDYEQYFGPGTRLTVT.